The T cell receptor beta chain under discussion was sequenced for a study of blood T cells in healthy people across ages. Findings of the study overall: A conclusive naive versus antigen-experienced comparison was prevented by the unsorted PBMCs. A roughly linear age-dependent decrease characterized TCR beta diversity per million T cells.

V trimming: 6 bases; J trimming: 0 bases; junction bases outside the gene matches: 8. The CDR3 sequence is 16 residues long. The germline gives CDR1 MNHNS, CDR2 SASEGT. Comment on this clonotype: Its antigen is unknown.

Sample-barcoded 5' priming and a J-beta primer mix drove a second PCR of about 6 to 12 cycles. Each cDNA molecule carried a tag from a template-switch adaptor that contained 12 random nucleotides. TCRdb reprocessed the 5' RACE reads via MiXCR and lists one record per CDR3 protein. This sample yields approximately 680,000 distinct CDR3 sequences, of which about a third are seen a single time; about 16% belongs to the top ten. The genes are TRBV6-1 and TRBJ2-3; 8 nucleotides agree with TRBD2. Sequencing was done on a sample of blood. The receptor was isolated from an elderly woman in good health. The CDR3 DNA is TGTGCCAGCAGGGAGAGCGGGGGTGCTAGCACAGATACGCAGTATTTT. Translating gives CASRESGGASTDTQYF.